Below, 22 T cell receptor beta chains from the same sample are listed, as sequenced in a study of cytomegalovirus exposure and HLA in healthy donors. Method: immunoSEQ multiplex PCR; TCRdb's copy keeps in-frame clones and lacks some. The sample lists over 75,000 clones, roughly 85% occurring once. Sequencing was performed on PBMCs. Receptors were obtained from a young man in good health and CMV-seropositive.

The chain employs TRBV5-4 and TRBJ2-1; TRBD2 aligns across 9 bases. The CDR3 is made up of 16 amino acids. V lost 2 bases to trimming and J lost 0 bases; unmatched junction nucleotides: 3. From germline, CDR1 is SGHNT and CDR2 YYREEE (reference sequence). CDR3 amino acids: CASSLGLASSYNEQFF. CDR3 in DNA: TGTGCCAGCAGCTTAGGACTAGCGAGCTCCTACAATGAGCAGTTCTTC.

The genes are TRBV11-2 and TRBJ2-1; 7 bases fit TRBD2. Germline values: CDR1 SGHAT, CDR2 FQNNGV. The V segment lost 4 bases and the J segment 7 bases; nucleotides outside the gene matches: 10. The CDR3 runs to 15 residues. The CDR3 DNA sequence: TGTGCCAGCAGCTCCGGGGAGGGAGTGATGAATGAGCAGTTCTTC. Amino acid sequence: CASSSGEGVMNEQFF.

The chain combines TRBV27 with TRBJ1-5; TRBD1 matches 7 bases. V lost 3 bases, J lost 7 bases, and 3 bases stayed unmatched. CDR1 MNHEY and CDR2 SMNVEV come from the germline V gene (reference sequence). The CDR3 consists of 13 residues. CDR3 amino acids: CASSLAGGQPQHF. DNA of the CDR3: TGTGCCAGCAGTTTGGCAGGGGGACAGCCCCAGCATTTT.

This clone was detected ten times or more. This chain joins TRBV10-2 and TRBJ1-2; D unclear. Germline CDR1 and CDR2: WSHSY and SAAADI. V was trimmed by 2 bases and J by 1 base, leaving 5 bases between them. The CDR3 runs to 13 residues. The CDR3 DNA follows: TGCGCCAGCAGTGAGGAGGGTAACTATGGCTACACCTTC. Translation gives CASSEEGNYGYTF.

The V gene is TRBV28, the J gene TRBJ1-1; TRBD1 matches 10 bases. V gave up 6 bases and J gave up 10 bases; unmatched junction bases: 8. The CDR3 consists of 13 residues. The V gene's germline CDR1 is MDHEN and CDR2 SYDVKM. CDR3 in amino acids: CASRTGGDFGAFF. The CDR3 DNA is TGTGCCAGCAGGACAGGGGGCGATTTCGGAGCTTTCTTT. The full variable domain, rest sourced from reference TRBV28 and TRBJ1-1, is DVKVTQSSRYLVKRTGEKVFLECVQDMDHENMFWYRQDPGLGLRLIYFSYDVKMKEKGDIPEGYSVSREKKERFSLILESASTNQTSMYLCASRTGGDFGAFFGQGTRLTVV.

V gene TRBV9 combines with J gene TRBJ1-4; 7 bases align to TRBD1. The CDR3 runs 15 residues. Trimming took 0 bases from V and 8 from J; bases not matched to a gene: 7. CDR1 and CDR2 from the germline V gene are SGDLS and YYNGEE. The CDR3 DNA reads as TGTGCCAGCAGCGTAGATGAGGGGGCAGGGGAAAAACTGTTTTTT. Its protein product is CASSVDEGAGEKLFF.

This chain links TRBV27 with TRBJ2-1; D gene uncertain. Germline loops: CDR1 MNHEY, CDR2 SMNVEV (reference sequence). V lost 2 bases and J 8 bases, leaving 10 bases between the germline ends. The CDR3 contains 13 residues. CDR3 amino acids: CASSLGESDEQFF. The CDR3 DNA is TGTGCCAGCAGTTTAGGAGAAAGCGATGAGCAGTTCTTC.

This sequence joins TRBV4-1 and TRBJ1-3, with 11 bases identical to TRBD1. This CDR3 spans 16 amino acids. V trimming: 4 bases; J trimming: 4 bases; junction bases outside the gene matches: 6. Germline values: CDR1 MGHRA, CDR2 YSYEKL. The CDR3 protein is CASSRGQGAIGNTIYF. CDR3 coding DNA: TGCGCCAGCAGCCGAGGACAGGGGGCGATAGGAAACACCATATATTTT.

This chain connects TRBV28 to TRBJ2-3; weak D call: TRBD1 (6 bases). CDR1 and CDR2 (germline): MDHEN, SYDVKM. Trimming stripped 3 bases from V and 2 bases from J, with 12 bases between. There are 15 residues in the CDR3. This chain's CDR3 is CASSLTGIHTDTQYF. The CDR3 bases are TGTGCCAGCAGTTTGACAGGCATCCACACAGATACGCAGTATTTT.

The V and J genes are TRBV9 and TRBJ2-5; 7 bases map to TRBD2. CDR1 and CDR2 (germline): SGDLS, YYNGEE. The trim removed 3 bases at V and 0 bases at J, leaving 14 bases unmatched. This CDR3 region has 18 residues. CDR3 region: CASSEFPLLRENQETQYF. The CDR3 nucleotides read TGTGCCAGCAGCGAGTTCCCTCTGTTGCGGGAGAACCAAGAGACCCAGTACTTC.

The chain employs TRBV29-1 and TRBJ1-1; 9 bases align to TRBD1. Losses at the gene ends were 1 base for V and 1 base for J; bases not matched to a gene: 7. The CDR3 contains 16 residues. CDR1 and CDR2 (germline): SQVTM, ANQGSEA. CDR3 DNA sequence: TGCAGCGTTGAAGTTGCCGGGACAGGGCCGAACACTGAAGCTTTCTTT. Translated, it gives CSVEVAGTGPNTEAFF.

The chain has TRBV18 and TRBJ1-4; D might be TRBD1 (6 bases). Deletions cut 3 bases from V and 3 bases from J, with 8 bases between. The V gene's germline CDR1 is KGHSH and CDR2 LQKENI. This CDR3 is built from 14 residues. The CDR3 reads CASSPTGPNEKLFF. CDR3 bases: TGTGCCAGCTCACCCACAGGGCCTAATGAAAAACTGTTTTTT.

The sample holds a few counts of this clone. The chain carries TRBV28 and TRBJ2-7, with D possibly being TRBD2 (5 bases). Germline values: CDR1 MDHEN, CDR2 SYDVKM. This CDR3 comprises 15 residues. With 8 bases removed from V and 0 bases from J, the gap between germline ends came to 17 bases. The CDR3 sequence is CASRISGKDSYEQYF. The DNA for the CDR3 is TGTGCCAGCCGAATATCCGGGAAAGACTCCTACGAGCAGTACTTC.

This clone has just one count. The rearrangement links TRBV27 to TRBJ2-1; TRBD2 matches at 14 bases. The CDR3 totals 14 residues. Trimming at V came to 6 bases and at J to 10 bases, leaving 5 bases not matched to a gene. The germline V gene has CDR1 MNHEY and CDR2 SMNVEV (reference sequence). For the CDR3, the DNA is TGTGCCAGCAGCTCGGGACTAGCGGGAGTGGAGCAGTTCTTC. This encodes CASSSGLAGVEQFF.

The chain joins TRBV19 to TRBJ2-5; TRBD1 agrees at 9 bases. This CDR3 is 13 amino acids long. CDR1 is LNHDA and CDR2 is SQIVND in the germline V gene (reference sequence). The V and J ends lost 11 bases and 1 base, in that order; junction bases with no gene match: 5. CDR3 residues: CAGGTGTQETQYF. CDR3 DNA sequence: TGTGCCGGAGGGACAGGGACCCAAGAGACCCAGTACTTC.

CDR3 protein: CAAIREGGTEAFF. Here the CDR3 DNA reads TGTGCCGCCATCAGGGAAGGAGGGACTGAAGCTTTCTTT. This sequence joins TRBV28 and TRBJ1-1; maybe TRBD1 (5 bases). The CDR3 runs 13 residues. Between the trimmed V and J ends, which lost 11 bases and 5 bases, there was a span of 18 bases. CDR1 is MDHEN and CDR2 is SYDVKM in the germline V gene.

The genes are TRBV6-1 and TRBJ1-1; possible D gene TRBD1, 5 bases. Germline assignment: CDR1 MNHNS and CDR2 SASEGT. The CDR3 is 16 residues long. The V and J ends lost 2 bases and 3 bases respectively, with 16 bases between them. The CDR3 loop is CASSERGRGSDTEAFF. The CDR3, as DNA: TGTGCCAGCAGTGAACGGGGGAGAGGGTCGGACACTGAAGCTTTCTTT.

CDR3 amino acids: CASSESGQGNIQYF. The CDR3 nucleotides are TGCGCCAGCAGTGAGTCGGGACAGGGAAACATTCAGTACTTC. The chain employs TRBV10-1 and TRBJ2-4; 9 nucleotides align to TRBD1. This CDR3 has 14 residues. Trimming removed 0 bases from V and 6 bases from J; junction bases left unmatched: 0. Germline V gene data show CDR1 as WNHNN and CDR2 as SYGVQD (reference sequence).

The chain carries TRBV7-9 and TRBJ2-1; 7 bases are shared with TRBD2. CDR1 is SEHNR and CDR2 is FQNEAQ in the germline V gene (reference sequence). V lost 5 bases, J lost 1 base, and 11 bases stayed unmatched. The CDR3 extends over 17 amino acids. Here the CDR3 reads CASSPGYSGISYNEQFF. In nucleotides, the CDR3 is TGTGCCAGCAGCCCTGGATACAGCGGGATATCCTACAATGAGCAGTTCTTC.

The chain uses TRBV27 and TRBJ1-5; 9 bases match TRBD1. CDR1 and CDR2 (germline): MNHEY, SMNVEV (reference sequence). The J segment lost 4 bases and the V segment lost 4 bases, leaving 5 bases of the junction unmatched. There are 15 residues in the CDR3. The CDR3 region is CASSSSGTGNQPQHF. The CDR3 nucleotides are TGTGCCAGCAGTTCTTCAGGGACAGGGAATCAGCCCCAGCATTTT.

The rearrangement uses TRBV9 and TRBJ2-1; 7 nucleotides line up with TRBD2. The V and J ends lost 5 bases and 2 bases, in that order; junction bases with no gene match: 22. Germline V gene sequence: CDR1 SGDLS, CDR2 YYNGEE. The CDR3 contains 20 residues. For the CDR3, the DNA is TGTGCCAGCAGAGATAGCCGGGACTATCTACCCTGGGGCCCCTACAATGAGCAGTTCTTC. As protein: CASRDSRDYLPWGPYNEQFF.

The genes are TRBV5-6 and TRBJ2-1; 11 bases are shared with TRBD2. With V trimmed by 4 bases and J by 4 bases, 4 bases remained unmatched. Germline-derived CDR1 and CDR2 are SGHDT and YYEEEE. The CDR3 extends over 15 amino acids. The CDR3 reads CASSPGLADYNEQFF. CDR3 nucleotides: TGTGCCAGCAGCCCGGGACTAGCGGATTACAATGAGCAGTTCTTC.